What follows are 3 T cell receptor beta chains derived from one specimen sequenced in a study of blood T cells in healthy people across ages. Primers used in a second PCR of roughly 6 to 11 cycles were a sample-barcoded 5' primer and a J-beta primer mix. One entry per CDR3 protein results from TCRdb running MiXCR on the 5' RACE reads. The sample carries over 1,500,000 distinct CDR3 sequences, about two fifths recorded once. Sequenced sample: blood. Receptor source: a human donor in good health.

Concerning this clonotype: A read error may produce the germline difference seen at one junction end. The chain combines TRBV27 with TRBJ1-5; D unclear. The germline CDR1 and CDR2 sequences are MNHEY and SMNVEV (reference sequence). There are 15 residues in the CDR3. The CDR3 here is CASSVEFRSNQPQHF. Here the CDR3 DNA reads TGTGCTAGCAGTGTAGAGTTCCGGTCCAATCAGCCCCAGCATTTT.

The gene calls are TRBV15 and TRBJ2-7, with 15 bases that match TRBD2. V was clipped by 5 bases and J by 5 bases; unmatched bases: 4. Germline V gene data show CDR1 as LNHNV and CDR2 as YYDKDF (reference sequence). The CDR3 has 15 residues. The CDR3: CATSAGLAGGNEQYF. The CDR3 nucleotides are TGTGCCACCAGCGCGGGACTAGCGGGGGGAAACGAGCAGTACTTC.

The chain combines TRBV6-4 with TRBJ2-1; perhaps TRBD2 as D (7 bases). CDR1 and CDR2 from the germline V gene are MRHNA and SNTAGT. V shed 10 bases and J shed 2 bases, with 27 bases lying between them. The CDR3 spans 18 residues. The CDR3 DNA follows: TGTGCCACTAAAAGGAAGGGCGGGGGCGAAGATACCTACAATGAGCAGTTCTTC. Protein: CATKRKGGGEDTYNEQFF.